This TCR beta chain derives from a study of control samples from healthy donors and cancer patients. The CDR3 is 15 amino acids. With 2 bases clipped from V and 4 bases from J, the junction kept 9 bases outside the gene matches. Germline-derived CDR1 and CDR2 are SQVTM and ANQGSEA. Profiled with immunoSEQ multiplex PCR; TCRdb holds only in-frame clones, not every one. The sample contains tens of thousands of clones, around 93% of which appear only once. The chain has TRBV29-1 and TRBJ2-5, with TRBD2 identical over 8 bases. This receptor was identified in a woman aged 40 to 50 with head and neck cancer. Material for sequencing was PBMCs. The CDR3 loop reads CSVEKVAGKGETQYF. CDR3 nucleotides: TGCAGCGTTGAAAAGGTAGCGGGAAAGGGAGAGACCCAGTACTTC.